Below are 6 T cell receptor beta chains sequenced from a single sample in a study of T cells in Graves' hyperthyroidism and ophthalmopathy. The source material, RNA transcripts, was used to amplify TCR beta CDR3 regions. In the first-round RT-PCR of the TCR CDR3, the HTBI primer set was used. TCRdb processed the multiplex PCR reads anew with MiXCR; each CDR3 protein has one entry. This repertoire shows 750,000 to 950,000 distinct CDR3 sequences, 38% found once; its top ten account for 7% to 10%. Sequencing was done on a sample of blood. The receptors come from a man aged 18 to 29 with Graves' hyperthyroidism.

CDR3 DNA sequence: TGTGCCAGCAGTTCTCAAGTTAATGAAAAACTGTTTTTT. It specifies CASSSQVNEKLFF. The chain joins TRBV12-3 or TRBV12-4 to TRBJ1-4; D ambiguous. V shed 4 bases and J shed 4 bases, with 7 bases lying between them. CDR3 size: 13 residues.

The chain carries TRBV29-1 and TRBJ2-6, with 7 bases aligning to TRBD1. This CDR3 is built from 16 residues. Trimming at V came to 3 bases and at J to 0 bases, leaving 5 bases not matched to a gene. From germline, CDR1 is SQVTM and CDR2 ANQGSEA. This chain's CDR3 is CSVDRDSSSGANVLTF. The CDR3 region has the DNA TGCAGCGTTGACCGGGACAGTAGCTCTGGGGCCAACGTCCTGACTTTC.

In this sample, this clonotype turned up many times. The chain links TRBV7-9 to TRBJ2-5; D perhaps matches TRBD2 (6 bases). The length of the CDR3 is 13 residues. V was pared by 3 bases and J by 5 bases, with 10 bases between. CDR1 and CDR2 (germline): SEHNR, FQNEAQ (reference sequence). CDR3 nucleotides: TGTGCCAGCAGCTTCTGGGGGGACGAGACCCAGTACTTC. This translates into CASSFWGDETQYF.

This clonotype came up many times. This sequence joins TRBV29-1 and TRBJ1-4; 9 nucleotides line up with TRBD1. After removal of 6 bases from V and 8 bases from J, the junction contained 10 bases not matched to a gene. The CDR3 consists of 14 residues. In germline, CDR1 is SQVTM, CDR2 ANQGSEA. The CDR3 bases are TGCAGCGTCGCCCAGGGACAGGGAGCCGAAAAACTGTTTTTT. Translated: CSVAQGQGAEKLFF.

Ten or more counts support this clonotype. The rearrangement links TRBV5-1 to TRBJ1-2, with D unclear. The CDR3 has 14 residues. The V and J ends lost 5 bases and 4 bases respectively, with 15 bases between them. Per the germline V gene, CDR1 is SGHRS and CDR2 is YFSETQ. CDR3 nucleotides: TGCGCCAGCAGGACGGGAGGTGTGGGCTATGGCTACACCTTC. Protein sequence: CASRTGGVGYGYTF.

This clonotype was recorded many times. The chain couples TRBV29-1 to TRBJ2-5; no clear D. Trimming took 4 bases from V and 2 from J, leaving 8 bases between them. Germline values: CDR1 SQVTM, CDR2 ANQGSEA. This CDR3 is 12 amino acids long. As DNA, the CDR3 is TGCAGCGTTGGAGACACGCAAGAGACCCAGTACTTC. This translates into CSVGDTQETQYF.